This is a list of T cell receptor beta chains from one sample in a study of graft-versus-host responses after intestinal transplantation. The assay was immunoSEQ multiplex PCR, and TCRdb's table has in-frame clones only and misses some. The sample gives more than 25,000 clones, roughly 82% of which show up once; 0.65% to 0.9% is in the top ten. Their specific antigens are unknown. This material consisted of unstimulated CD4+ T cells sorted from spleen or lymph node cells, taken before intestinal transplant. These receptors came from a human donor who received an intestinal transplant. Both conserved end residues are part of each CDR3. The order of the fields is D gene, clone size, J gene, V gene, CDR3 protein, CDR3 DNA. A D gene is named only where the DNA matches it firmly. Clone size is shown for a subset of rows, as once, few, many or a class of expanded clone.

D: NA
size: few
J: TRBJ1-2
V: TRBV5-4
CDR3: CASSSANGNYGYTF
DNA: TGTGCCAGCAGCTCCGCGAATGGGAACTATGGCTACACCTTC

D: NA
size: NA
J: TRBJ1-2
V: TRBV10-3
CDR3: CAISEGGSNYGYTF
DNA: TGTGCCATCAGTGAAGGGGGATCTAACTATGGCTACACCTTC

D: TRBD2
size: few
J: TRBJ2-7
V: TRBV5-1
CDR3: CASSLASGGAYEQYF
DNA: TGCGCCAGCAGCTTGGCTAGCGGGGGGGCCTACGAGCAGTACTTC

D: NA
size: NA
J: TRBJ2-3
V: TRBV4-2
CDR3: CASSQDGWTDTQYF
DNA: TGTGCCAGCAGCCAAGACGGTTGGACAGATACGCAGTATTTT

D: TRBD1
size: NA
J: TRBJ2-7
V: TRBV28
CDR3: CASSPHGTGSSYEQYF
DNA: TGTGCCAGCAGTCCTCACGGGACAGGGAGCTCCTACGAGCAGTACTTC

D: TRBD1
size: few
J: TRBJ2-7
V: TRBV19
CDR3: CASSRDSTYEQYF
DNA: TGTGCCAGTAGTAGGGACAGCACCTACGAGCAGTACTTC

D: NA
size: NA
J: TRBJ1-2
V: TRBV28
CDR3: CASHPGGGLYGYTF
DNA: TGTGCCTCGCACCCTGGGGGCGGTCTCTATGGCTACACCTTC

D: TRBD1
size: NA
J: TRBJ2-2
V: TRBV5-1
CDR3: CASSLGTGGPGELFF
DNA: TGCGCCAGCAGCCTAGGGACAGGGGGCCCCGGGGAGCTGTTTTTT

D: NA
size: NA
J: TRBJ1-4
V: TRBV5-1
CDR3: CASSRGGQMYEKLFF
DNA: TGCGCCAGCAGTAGGGGAGGGCAGATGTACGAAAAACTGTTTTTT

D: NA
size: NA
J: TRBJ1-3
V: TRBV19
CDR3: CASSIRASSGNTIYF
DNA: TGTGCCAGTAGTATCCGGGCCAGCTCTGGAAACACCATATATTTT